One and the same sample provided the 15 T cell receptor beta chains below, sequenced in a study of cytomegalovirus exposure and HLA in healthy donors. 13 Jbeta primers and 60 Vbeta primers were used for the PCR. Here immunoSEQ multiplex PCR was the method, and the copy in TCRdb shows in-frame clones only, minus some. The sample includes around 150,000 clones, around 80% of them seen just once. Source material: PBMCs. Source of these receptors: a woman aged 18-29 years in good health and CMV-seronegative.

The chain couples TRBV5-1 to TRBJ2-3; no definite D call. The CDR3 has 13 amino acids. V dropped 2 bases and J dropped 5 bases, with 9 bases sitting between them. Germline CDR1 SGHRS, CDR2 YFSETQ. CDR3 in amino acids: CASSFSTIDTQYF. In DNA, the CDR3 is TGCGCCAGCAGCTTTAGTACGATAGATACGCAGTATTTT.

The chain combines TRBV19 with TRBJ1-3; D not certain. With 4 bases removed from V and 4 bases from J, the gap between germline ends came to 11 bases. The CDR3 contains 14 residues. The germline gives CDR1 LNHDA, CDR2 SQIVND (reference sequence). The CDR3 loop reads CASSNPTGGNTIYF. The CDR3 bases are TGTGCCAGTAGTAATCCGACGGGAGGAAACACCATATATTTT.

The CDR3 nucleotides read TGTGCCAGCCTCAGGTCTGGCACAGATACGCAGTATTTT. Translating gives CASLRSGTDTQYF. V usage is TRBV28 and J usage is TRBJ2-3; no reliable D call. Looked up from germline, CDR1 is MDHEN and CDR2 is SYDVKM. Trimming stripped 8 bases from V and 1 base from J, with 10 bases between. The CDR3 is 13 residues long.

The chain recombines TRBV7-6 with TRBJ2-5; D not certain. The J call is in doubt because the DNA end fits TRBJ2-7 better. There are 15 residues in the CDR3. Germline lookup yields CDR1 SGHVS and CDR2 FNYEAQ. The CDR3 region has the DNA TGTGCCAGCAGCTTAGCGCTGGGCCAGACCTACGAGCAGTACTTC. Amino acid sequence: CASSLALGQTYEQYF.

The V and J genes are TRBV14 and TRBJ2-5; 10 nucleotides line up with TRBD1. The CDR3 consists of 16 residues. Germline lookup yields CDR1 SGHDN and CDR2 FVKESK. J was trimmed by 3 bases and V by 8 bases; bases with no gene match: 12. CDR3 DNA: TGTGCCAGCGCAGCGTATCCGGGACAGGGGAAAGAGACCCAGTACTTC. Translation gives CASAAYPGQGKETQYF.

The rearrangement joins TRBV9 to TRBJ2-3; D remains ambiguous. The V gene lost 0 bases and the J gene lost 0 bases, with 8 bases spanning the gap. Germline CDR1 SGDLS, CDR2 YYNGEE. The CDR3 sequence is 15 residues long. The CDR3 reads CASSVGLESTDTQYF. CDR3 nucleotides: TGTGCCAGCAGCGTAGGGTTAGAGAGCACAGATACGCAGTATTTT. Based on the CDR3 plus reference TRBV9 and TRBJ2-3, the full variable domain is DSGVTQTPKHLITATGQRVTLRCSPRSGDLSVYWYQQSLDQGLQFLIQYYNGEERAKGNILERFSAQQFPDLHSELNLSSLELGDSALYFCASSVGLESTDTQYFGPGTRLTVL.

The rearrangement uses TRBV13 and TRBJ2-5; TRBD2 aligns across 8 bases. J gave up 1 base and V 4 bases, and 8 bases lay outside the gene matches. Germline loops: CDR1 PRHDT, CDR2 FYEKMQ (reference sequence). The CDR3 covers 16 residues. The CDR3 reads CASSWRGGGLQETQYF. The CDR3 DNA is TGTGCCAGCAGCTGGAGAGGCGGGGGGCTCCAAGAGACCCAGTACTTC.

This chain joins TRBV2 and TRBJ1-5, with 9 bases fitting TRBD1. The CDR3 covers 15 residues. Germline loops: CDR1 SNHLY, CDR2 FYNNEI. V gave up 6 bases and J gave up 6 bases; unmatched junction bases: 9. The chain's CDR3 is CASRSDRGAGQPQHF. The CDR3 DNA is TGTGCCAGCAGGAGCGACAGGGGGGCGGGTCAGCCCCAGCATTTT. The full variable domain, rest sourced from reference TRBV2 and TRBJ1-5, is EPEVTQTPSHQVTQMGQEVILRCVPISNHLYFYWYRQILGQKVEFLVSFYNNEISEKSEIFDDQFSVERPDGSNFTLKIRSTKLEDSAMYFCASRSDRGAGQPQHFGDGTRLSIL.

This clone was recorded once. The rearrangement joins TRBV5-4 to TRBJ2-4; 13 bases line up with TRBD2. Unmatched junction bases numbered 2, after V lost 1 base and J lost 7 bases. Germline V gene lookup returns CDR1 SGHNT and CDR2 YYREEE (reference sequence). This CDR3 is 15 amino acids long. The CDR3, as DNA: TGTGCCAGCAGCTTGACTAGCGGGGGGGCCAACATTCAGTACTTC. This translates into CASSLTSGGANIQYF.

The chain recombines TRBV19 with TRBJ1-2; D ambiguous. V was trimmed by 7 bases and J by 3 bases, leaving 9 bases between them. Germline V gives CDR1 LNHDA, CDR2 SQIVND (reference sequence). CDR3 length: 12 amino acids. CDR3: CASTQRDYGYTF. As DNA, the CDR3 is TGTGCCAGTACCCAACGGGACTATGGCTACACCTTC.

The CDR3, as DNA: TGCGCCAGCAGGGAGGGAGACTATGGCTACACCTTC. It codes for CASREGDYGYTF. This chain connects TRBV5-1 to TRBJ1-2; D is unresolved. V dropped 5 bases and J dropped 3 bases, with 8 bases sitting between them. CDR1 is SGHRS, CDR2 YFSETQ, per germline. The CDR3 runs to 12 residues.

The CDR3 region is CASRKNRAGSYEQYF. The CDR3 bases are TGTGCCAGCAGGAAGAACAGGGCCGGCTCCTACGAGCAGTACTTC. The chain has TRBV6-1 and TRBJ2-7; D possibly corresponds to TRBD1 (6 bases). This CDR3 has 15 amino acids. Trimming left V 6 bases short and J 0 bases short, with 15 bases between. The V gene's germline CDR1 is MNHNS and CDR2 SASEGT.

This CDR3 is CASSERGGQETQYF. The CDR3 DNA is TGTGCCAGCAGTGAACGGGGGGGCCAAGAGACCCAGTACTTC. The chain couples TRBV6-1 to TRBJ2-5, with 8 positions matching TRBD2. J lost 1 base, V lost 2 bases, and 0 bases had no gene match. CDR1 and CDR2 from the germline V gene are MNHNS and SASEGT. The length of the CDR3 is 14 residues.

V and J are TRBV11-2 and TRBJ1-6; D might be TRBD1 (5 bases). V lost 5 bases and J lost 7, with 15 bases in between. Germline V gene sequence: CDR1 SGHAT, CDR2 FQNNGV. The CDR3 contains 15 residues. The DNA for the CDR3 is TGTGCCAGCAGCCCAGTAAGGGGTACCAATTCACCCCTCCACTTT. Protein sequence: CASSPVRGTNSPLHF.

The CDR3 protein is CASNGQGRAEAFF. DNA for the CDR3: TGTGCCAGCAACGGACAGGGGAGGGCTGAAGCTTTCTTT. The genes are TRBV2 and TRBJ1-1, with 9 bases aligning to TRBD1. From germline, CDR1 is SNHLY and CDR2 FYNNEI. J was trimmed by 6 bases and V by 7 bases; bases with no gene match: 6. The CDR3 is made up of 13 amino acids.